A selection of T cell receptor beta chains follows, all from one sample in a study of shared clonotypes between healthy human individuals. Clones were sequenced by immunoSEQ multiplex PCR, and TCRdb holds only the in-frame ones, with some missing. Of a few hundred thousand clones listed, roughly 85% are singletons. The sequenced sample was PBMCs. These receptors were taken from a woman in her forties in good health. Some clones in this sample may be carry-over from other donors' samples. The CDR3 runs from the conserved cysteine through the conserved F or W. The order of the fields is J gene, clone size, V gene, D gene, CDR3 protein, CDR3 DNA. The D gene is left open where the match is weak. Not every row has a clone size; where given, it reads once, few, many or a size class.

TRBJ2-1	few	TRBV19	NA	CASSRQNSYNEQFF	TGTGCCAGCTCCAGACAGAACTCCTACAATGAGCAGTTCTTC
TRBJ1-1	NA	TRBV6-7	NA	CASREPPGHRILEAFF	TGTGCCAGCAGGGAACCCCCGGGACACAGGATATTGGAAGCTTTCTTT
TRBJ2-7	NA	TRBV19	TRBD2	CASSMTSGSSYEQYF	TGTGCCAGTAGTATGACTAGCGGGTCCTCCTACGAGCAGTACTTC
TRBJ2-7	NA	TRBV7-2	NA	CASSLIGTRYEQYF	TGTGCCAGCAGCTTAATCGGGACACGCTACGAGCAGTACTTC
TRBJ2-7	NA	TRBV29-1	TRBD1	CSVCMRQGNEQYF	TGCAGCGTTTGTATGAGACAGGGTAACGAGCAGTACTTC
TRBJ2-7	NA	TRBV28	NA	CASSSTGDSWLEQYF	TGTGCCAGCAGTTCTACAGGGGACTCTTGGCTCGAGCAGTACTTC
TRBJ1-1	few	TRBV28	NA	CASSLRVTEAFF	TGTGCCAGCAGTTTACGGGTTACTGAAGCTTTCTTT
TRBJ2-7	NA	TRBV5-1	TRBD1	CASSLAPGGEYEQYF	TGCGCCAGCAGCTTGGCCCCAGGGGGAGAGTACGAGCAGTACTTC
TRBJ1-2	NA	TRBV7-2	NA	CASSLGSDPASGYTF	TGTGCCAGCAGCTTAGGGAGCGATCCGGCCTCAGGCTACACCTTC
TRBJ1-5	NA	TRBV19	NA	CASSISSGAIQPQHF	TGTGCCAGTAGTATAAGTTCAGGGGCAATTCAGCCCCAGCATTTT
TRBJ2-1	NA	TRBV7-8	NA	CASSLAWGNEQFF	TGTGCCAGCAGCTTAGCTTGGGGCAATGAGCAGTTCTTC
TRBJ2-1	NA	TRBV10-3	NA	CATTNGRRPSGEQFF	TGTGCCACCACCAACGGGAGAAGGCCTTCGGGTGAGCAGTTCTTC
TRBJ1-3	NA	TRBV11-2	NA	CASSLGSGIYHSGNTIYF	TGTGCCAGCAGCTTAGGCAGCGGCATATATCACTCTGGAAACACCATATATTTT
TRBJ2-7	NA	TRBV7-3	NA	CASSYLRALAPEQYF	TGTGCCAGCAGCTATCTAAGGGCCTTAGCCCCTGAGCAGTACTTC
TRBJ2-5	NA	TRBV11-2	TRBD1	CASSLTGPETQYF	TGTGCCAGCAGCTTGACAGGGCCAGAGACCCAGTACTTC
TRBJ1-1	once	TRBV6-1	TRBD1	CARHYRGGTEAFF	TGTGCCAGGCACTACAGGGGCGGCACTGAAGCTTTCTTT
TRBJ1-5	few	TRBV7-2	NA	CASSLGSGEAYSNQPQHF	TGTGCCAGCAGCTTAGGCAGCGGGGAGGCTTATAGCAATCAGCCCCAGCATTTT
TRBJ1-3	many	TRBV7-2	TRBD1	CASSFRQGSSGNTIYF	TGTGCCAGCAGCTTCAGACAGGGCTCCAGTGGAAACACCATATATTTT
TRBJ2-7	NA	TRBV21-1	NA	CASSNQEEAGGSYEQYF	TGTGCCAGCAGCAACCAGGAAGAAGCGGGAGGGTCCTACGAGCAGTACTTC
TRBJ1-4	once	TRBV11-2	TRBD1	CASSSYRGRNEKLFF	TGTGCCAGCAGCTCATACAGGGGGAGGAATGAAAAACTGTTTTTT
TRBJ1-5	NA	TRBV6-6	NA	CASSYSRGEQPQHF	TGTGCCAGCAGTTACTCGAGGGGAGAGCAGCCCCAGCATTTT
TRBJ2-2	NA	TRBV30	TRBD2	CAWSEVGLAGSFGELFF	TGTGCCTGGAGTGAGGTGGGGCTAGCGGGGTCCTTCGGGGAGCTGTTTTTT
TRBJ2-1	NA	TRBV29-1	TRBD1	CSVEVFPGQGDIYNEQFF	TGCAGCGTTGAAGTCTTCCCGGGACAGGGAGATATCTACAATGAGCAGTTCTTC
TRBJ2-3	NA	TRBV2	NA	CASSGDLTRAQYF	TGTGCCAGCAGTGGGGACTTAACCCGTGCGCAGTATTTT
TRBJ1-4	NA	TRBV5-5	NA	CASSTAGRDEKLFF	TGTGCCAGCAGTACCGCGGGAAGGGATGAAAAACTGTTTTTT
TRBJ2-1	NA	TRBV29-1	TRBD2	CSVEDGTGTRYNEQFF	TGCAGCGTTGAAGATGGAACCGGGACTAGATACAATGAGCAGTTCTTC
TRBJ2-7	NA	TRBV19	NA	CASSFNQDTYEQYF	TGTGCCAGCAGTTTCAACCAAGACACCTACGAGCAGTACTTC
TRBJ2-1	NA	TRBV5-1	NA	CASSGVAYNEQFF	TGCGCCAGCAGTGGGGTCGCCTACAATGAGCAGTTCTTC
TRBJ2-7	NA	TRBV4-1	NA	CASSQGFVLATYEQYF	TGCGCCAGCAGCCAAGGATTTGTACTGGCAACCTACGAGCAGTACTTC
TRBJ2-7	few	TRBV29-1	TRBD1	CSVEGVVGQGEYEQYF	TGCAGCGTTGAGGGGGTCGTGGGACAGGGGGAATACGAGCAGTACTTC
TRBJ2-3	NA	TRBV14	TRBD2	CASTHSSGGDTQYF	TGTGCCAGCACCCACTCTAGCGGGGGTGATACGCAGTATTTT
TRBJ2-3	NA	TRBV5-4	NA	CASSPARIDTQYF	TGTGCCAGCAGCCCGGCTCGGATAGATACGCAGTATTTT
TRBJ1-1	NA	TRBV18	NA	CASSPEANTEAFF	TGTGCCAGCTCACCCGAGGCGAACACTGAAGCTTTCTTT
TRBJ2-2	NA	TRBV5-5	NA	CASSPDPTGELFF	TGTGCCAGCAGCCCTGACCCGACCGGGGAGCTGTTTTTT
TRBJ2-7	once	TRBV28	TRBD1	CASTQFGTGLYEQYF	TGTGCCAGTACTCAGTTTGGGACAGGACTTTACGAGCAGTACTTC
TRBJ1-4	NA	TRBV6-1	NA	CASSDRLGEKLFF	TGTGCCAGCAGTGATCGTTTAGGGGAAAAACTGTTTTTT
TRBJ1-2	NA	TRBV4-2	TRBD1	CASSRVGQGADYGYTF	TGTGCCAGCAGCCGCGTGGGACAGGGGGCGGACTATGGCTACACCTTC
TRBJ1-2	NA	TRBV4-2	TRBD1	CASSFGAGGNYGYTF	TGTGCCAGCAGCTTCGGGGCAGGGGGAAACTATGGCTACACCTTC
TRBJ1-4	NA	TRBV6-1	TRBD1	CASNKRDRGHEKLFF	TGTGCCAGCAATAAACGAGACAGGGGGCATGAAAAACTGTTTTTT
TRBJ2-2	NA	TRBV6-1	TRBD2	CASSASGRGWLFF	TGTGCCAGCAGTGCCAGCGGGAGAGGGTGGTTGTTTTTT
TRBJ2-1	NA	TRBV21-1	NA	CASSLSTSGSYNEQFF	TGTGCCAGCAGCCTCTCGACTAGCGGGAGCTACAATGAGCAGTTCTTC
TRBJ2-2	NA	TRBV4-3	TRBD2	CASKDGLAGGLTGELFF	TGCGCCAGCAAAGACGGACTAGCGGGAGGGCTGACCGGGGAGCTGTTTTTT
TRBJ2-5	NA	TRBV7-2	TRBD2	CASSSWLASGRARETQYF	TGTGCCAGCAGCTCCTGGCTGGCTAGCGGGAGGGCGAGGGAGACCCAGTACTTC
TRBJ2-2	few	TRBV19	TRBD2	CASSILGLEGTGELFF	TGTGCCAGTAGTATCCTCGGACTAGAGGGCACCGGGGAGCTGTTTTTT
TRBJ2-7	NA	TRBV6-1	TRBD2	CASSFSGSGAYEQYF	TGTGCCAGCAGTTTTAGCGGGAGCGGGGCCTACGAGCAGTACTTC
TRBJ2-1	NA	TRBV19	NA	CASSMPLARGPSWNEQFF	TGTGCCAGTAGTATGCCGCTGGCCCGTGGCCCCAGTTGGAATGAGCAGTTCTTC
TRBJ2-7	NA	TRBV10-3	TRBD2	CAISESRRAGGHEQYF	TGTGCCATCAGTGAGTCTCGTAGGGCGGGGGGCCACGAGCAGTACTTC
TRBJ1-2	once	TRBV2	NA	CASSDSFYGYTF	TGTGCCAGCAGTGACAGCTTCTATGGCTACACCTTC
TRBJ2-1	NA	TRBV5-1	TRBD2	CASSWSTSGYNEQFF	TGCGCCAGCAGCTGGTCAACTAGCGGATACAATGAGCAGTTCTTC
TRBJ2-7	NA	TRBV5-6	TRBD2	CASSPVGSGRSEQYF	TGTGCCAGCAGCCCGGTGGGTAGCGGGAGGTCCGAGCAGTACTTC
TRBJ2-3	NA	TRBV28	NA	CASSLPDTQYF	TGTGCCAGCAGCCTGCCGGACACGCAGTATTTT
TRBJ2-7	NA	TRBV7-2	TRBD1	CASSLGLTGASYEQYF	TGTGCCAGCAGCTTAGGCCTGACAGGGGCCTCCTACGAGCAGTACTTC
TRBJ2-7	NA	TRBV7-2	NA	CASSIDFSYEQYF	TGTGCCAGCAGCATCGACTTTTCCTACGAGCAGTACTTC
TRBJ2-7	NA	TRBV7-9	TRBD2	CASSQTAGGYYEQYF	TGTGCCAGCAGCCAAACAGCGGGAGGATACTACGAGCAGTACTTC
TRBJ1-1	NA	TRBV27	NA	CASSLSSQVSEAFF	TGTGCCAGCAGTCTAAGCTCGCAGGTCTCTGAAGCTTTCTTT
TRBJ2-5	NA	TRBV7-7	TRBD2	CASSLAGGETQYF	TGTGCTAGCAGCTTAGCGGGAGGGGAGACCCAGTACTTC
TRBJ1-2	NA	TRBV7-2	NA	CASSLDSNYGYTF	TGTGCCAGCAGCTTAGACTCTAACTATGGCTACACCTTC
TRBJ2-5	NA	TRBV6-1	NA	CASSEDPQLTQYF	TGTGCCAGCAGTGAGGATCCTCAGCTGACCCAGTACTTC
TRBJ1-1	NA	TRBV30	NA	CAWSVRGFTEAFF	TGTGCCTGGAGTGTACGAGGGTTCACTGAAGCTTTCTTT